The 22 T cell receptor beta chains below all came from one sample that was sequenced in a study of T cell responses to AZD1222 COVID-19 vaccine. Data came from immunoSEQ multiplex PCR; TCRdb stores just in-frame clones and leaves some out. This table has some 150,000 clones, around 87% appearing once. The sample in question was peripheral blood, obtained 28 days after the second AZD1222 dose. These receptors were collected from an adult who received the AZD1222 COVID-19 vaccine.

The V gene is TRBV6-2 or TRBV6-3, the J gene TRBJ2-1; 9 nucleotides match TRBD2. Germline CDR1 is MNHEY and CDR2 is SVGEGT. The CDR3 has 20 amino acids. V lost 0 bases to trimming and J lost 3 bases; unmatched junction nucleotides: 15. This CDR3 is CASSYSNWWVGGRVYNEQFF. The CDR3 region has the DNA TGTGCCAGCAGTTACTCGAATTGGTGGGTTGGCGGGAGGGTCTACAATGAGCAGTTCTTC.

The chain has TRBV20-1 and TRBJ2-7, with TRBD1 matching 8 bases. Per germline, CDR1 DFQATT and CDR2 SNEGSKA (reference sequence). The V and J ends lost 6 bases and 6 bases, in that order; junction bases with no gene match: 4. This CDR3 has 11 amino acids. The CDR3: CSATDRGEQYF. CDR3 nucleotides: TGCAGTGCCACCGACAGGGGCGAGCAGTACTTC.

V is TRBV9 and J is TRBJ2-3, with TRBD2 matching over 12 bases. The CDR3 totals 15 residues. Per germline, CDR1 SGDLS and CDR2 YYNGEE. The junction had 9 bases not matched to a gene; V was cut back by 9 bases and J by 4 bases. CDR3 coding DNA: TGTGCCACCTCGACTAGCGGGAGTAACTCAGATACGCAGTATTTT. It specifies CATSTSGSNSDTQYF.

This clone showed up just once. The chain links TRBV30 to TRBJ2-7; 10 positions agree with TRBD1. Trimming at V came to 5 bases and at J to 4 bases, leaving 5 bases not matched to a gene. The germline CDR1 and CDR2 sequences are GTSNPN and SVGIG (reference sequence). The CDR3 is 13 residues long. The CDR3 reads CAWGGQGSYEQYF. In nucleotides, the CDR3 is TGTGCCTGGGGGGGACAGGGGTCTTACGAGCAGTACTTC.

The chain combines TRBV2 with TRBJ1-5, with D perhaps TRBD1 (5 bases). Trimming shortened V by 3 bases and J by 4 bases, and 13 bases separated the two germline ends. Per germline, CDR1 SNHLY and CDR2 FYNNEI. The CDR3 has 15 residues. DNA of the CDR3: TGTGCCAGCAGTGAGTTCTTCAGGGATAATCAGCCCCAGCATTTT. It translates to CASSEFFRDNQPQHF.

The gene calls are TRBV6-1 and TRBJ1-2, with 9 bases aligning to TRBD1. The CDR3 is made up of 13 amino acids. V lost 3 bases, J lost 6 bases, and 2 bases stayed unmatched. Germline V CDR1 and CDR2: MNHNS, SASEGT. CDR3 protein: CASSERTGDGYTF. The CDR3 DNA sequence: TGTGCCAGCAGTGAGCGGACAGGGGATGGCTACACCTTC.

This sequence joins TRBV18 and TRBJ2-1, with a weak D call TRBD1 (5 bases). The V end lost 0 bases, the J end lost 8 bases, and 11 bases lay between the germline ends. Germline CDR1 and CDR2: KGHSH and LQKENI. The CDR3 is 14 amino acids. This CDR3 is CASSPPQGWDEQFF. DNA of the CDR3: TGTGCCAGCTCACCACCGCAGGGTTGGGATGAGCAGTTCTTC.

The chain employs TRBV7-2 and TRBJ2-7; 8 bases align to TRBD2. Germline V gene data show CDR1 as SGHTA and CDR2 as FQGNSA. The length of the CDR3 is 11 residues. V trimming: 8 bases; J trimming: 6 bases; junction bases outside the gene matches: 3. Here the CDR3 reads CASGLASEQYF. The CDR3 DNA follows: TGTGCCAGCGGACTAGCCAGCGAGCAGTACTTC.

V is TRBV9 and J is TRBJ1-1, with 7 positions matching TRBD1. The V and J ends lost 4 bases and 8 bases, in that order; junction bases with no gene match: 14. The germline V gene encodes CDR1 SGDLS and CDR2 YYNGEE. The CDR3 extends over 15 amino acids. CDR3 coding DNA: TGTGCCAGCAGCCCCCAGACAGGGTTAAGGTCGGAAGCTTTCTTT. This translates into CASSPQTGLRSEAFF.

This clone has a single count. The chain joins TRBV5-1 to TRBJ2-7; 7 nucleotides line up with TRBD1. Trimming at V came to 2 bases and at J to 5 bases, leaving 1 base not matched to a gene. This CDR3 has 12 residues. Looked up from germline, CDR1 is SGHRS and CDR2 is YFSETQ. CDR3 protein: CASSLQGNEQYF. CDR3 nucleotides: TGCGCCAGCAGCTTACAGGGGAACGAGCAGTACTTC.

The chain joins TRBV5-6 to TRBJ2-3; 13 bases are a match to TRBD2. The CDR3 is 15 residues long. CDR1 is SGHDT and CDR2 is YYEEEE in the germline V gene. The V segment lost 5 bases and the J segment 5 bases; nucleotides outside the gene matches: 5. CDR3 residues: CASSPTSGRLDTQYF. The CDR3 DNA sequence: TGTGCCAGCAGTCCGACTAGCGGGAGGTTAGATACGCAGTATTTT.

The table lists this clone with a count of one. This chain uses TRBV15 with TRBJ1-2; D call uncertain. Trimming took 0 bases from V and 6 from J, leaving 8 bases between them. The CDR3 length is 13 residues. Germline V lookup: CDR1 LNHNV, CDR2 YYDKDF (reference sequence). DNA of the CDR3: TGTGCCACCAGCAGAGATCTCACGGATGGCTACACCTTC. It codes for CATSRDLTDGYTF.

Here the CDR3 reads CASSGSGGTYEQYF. For the CDR3, the DNA is TGTGCCAGCAGTGGTAGCGGGGGAACCTACGAGCAGTACTTC. This rearrangement joins TRBV25-1 to TRBJ2-7; TRBD2 aligns across 9 bases. The V segment lost 4 bases and the J segment 2 bases; nucleotides outside the gene matches: 3. The V gene's germline CDR1 is MGHDK and CDR2 SYGVNS. The CDR3 covers 14 residues.

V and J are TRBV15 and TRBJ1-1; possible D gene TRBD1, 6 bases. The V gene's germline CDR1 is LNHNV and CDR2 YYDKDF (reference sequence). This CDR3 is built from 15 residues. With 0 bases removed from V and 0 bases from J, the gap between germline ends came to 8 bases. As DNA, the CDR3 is TGTGCCACCAGCAGAGATAGACAGGTGAACACTGAAGCTTTCTTT. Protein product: CATSRDRQVNTEAFF.

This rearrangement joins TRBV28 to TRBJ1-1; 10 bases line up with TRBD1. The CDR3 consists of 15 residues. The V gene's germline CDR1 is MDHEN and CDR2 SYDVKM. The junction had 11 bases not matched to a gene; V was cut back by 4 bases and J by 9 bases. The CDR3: CASSSPGQGPPQAFF. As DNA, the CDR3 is TGTGCCAGCAGTTCCCCGGGACAGGGGCCACCTCAAGCTTTCTTT.

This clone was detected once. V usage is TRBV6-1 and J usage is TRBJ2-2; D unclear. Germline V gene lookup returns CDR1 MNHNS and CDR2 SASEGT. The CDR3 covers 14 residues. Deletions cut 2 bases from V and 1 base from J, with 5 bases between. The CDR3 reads CASSEMGNTGELFF. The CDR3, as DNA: TGTGCCAGCAGTGAAATGGGGAACACCGGGGAGCTGTTTTTT.

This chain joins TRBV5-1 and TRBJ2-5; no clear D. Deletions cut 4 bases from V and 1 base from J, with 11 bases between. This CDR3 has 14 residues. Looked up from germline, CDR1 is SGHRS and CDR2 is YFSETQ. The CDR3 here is CASSTRSPQETQYF. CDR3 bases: TGCGCCAGCAGCACCCGGTCCCCCCAAGAGACCCAGTACTTC.

This CDR3 reads CASNSGHEQYF. As DNA, the CDR3 is TGTGCCAGCAATTCAGGTCACGAGCAGTACTTC. The rearrangement links TRBV25-1 to TRBJ2-7, with unresolved D. CDR1 MGHDK and CDR2 SYGVNS come from the germline V gene. The V and J ends lost 7 bases and 5 bases respectively, with 9 bases between them. The CDR3 covers 11 residues.

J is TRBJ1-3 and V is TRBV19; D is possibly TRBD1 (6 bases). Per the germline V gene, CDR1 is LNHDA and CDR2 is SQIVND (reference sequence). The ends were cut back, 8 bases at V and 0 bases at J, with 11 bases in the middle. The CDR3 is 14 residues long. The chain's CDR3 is CASRKGGSGNTIYF. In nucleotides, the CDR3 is TGTGCCAGTCGGAAGGGGGGCTCTGGAAACACCATATATTTT.

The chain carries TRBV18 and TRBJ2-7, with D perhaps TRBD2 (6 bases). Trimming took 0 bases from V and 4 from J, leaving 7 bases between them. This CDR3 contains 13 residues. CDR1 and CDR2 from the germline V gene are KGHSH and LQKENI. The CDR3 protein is CASSPPAGYEQYF. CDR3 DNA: TGTGCCAGCTCACCACCGGCGGGGTACGAGCAGTACTTC.

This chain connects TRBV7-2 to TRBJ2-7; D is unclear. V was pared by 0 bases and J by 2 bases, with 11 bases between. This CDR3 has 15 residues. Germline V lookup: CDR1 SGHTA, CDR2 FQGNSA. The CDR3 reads CASSLAGGPTYEQYF. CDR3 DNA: TGTGCCAGCAGCTTAGCCGGCGGACCTACCTACGAGCAGTACTTC.

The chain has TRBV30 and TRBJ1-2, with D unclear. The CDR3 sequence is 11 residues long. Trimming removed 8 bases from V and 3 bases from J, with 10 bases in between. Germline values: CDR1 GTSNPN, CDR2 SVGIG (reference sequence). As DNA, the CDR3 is TGTGCCAGCCGGACGGACTATGGCTACACCTTC. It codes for CASRTDYGYTF.